Below, 21 T cell receptor beta chains from the same sample are listed, as sequenced in a study of HIV-infected patients and healthy controls (dated by TCRdb to the mid-2010s). The method was 5' RACE. Sequencing instrument: Illumina MiSeq. Using fastp trimming at Q25 and MiXCR clonotype assembly, TCRdb reanalyzed the public sequencing data and kept in-frame beta chains. Each entry is one CDR3 protein sequence, shown with its most common DNA and genes. This sample gives around 18,000 distinct CDR3 sequences in total; roughly 15% of them show up just once. Roughly 25% of the sample is in the top ten clones. Material: CD8+ T cells from blood. Receptors were obtained from a human donor in good health.

This clonotype occurred many times. The rearrangement joins TRBV12-3 or TRBV12-4 to TRBJ1-3, with D hard to call. The ends were cut back, 11 bases at V and 1 base at J, with 6 bases in the middle. This CDR3 is 11 amino acids long. CDR3 loop: CARVSGNTIYF. The CDR3, as DNA: TGTGCCCGTGTGTCTGGAAACACCATATATTTT.

The table lists this clonotype with a count of one. V usage is TRBV12-3 or TRBV12-4 and J usage is TRBJ2-1; 9 bases match TRBD1. V was clipped by 8 bases and J by 9 bases; unmatched bases: 5. There are 12 residues in the CDR3. CDR3 DNA: TGTGCCAGCCGACAGGGGGAGATTGAGCAGTTCTTC. Translated, it gives CASRQGEIEQFF.

In this sample, this clonotype turned up many times. The chain links TRBV3-1 to TRBJ2-2; tentatively, D is TRBD1 or TRBD2 (6 bases each). The CDR3 is 18 amino acids. Germline V gene lookup returns CDR1 LGHDT and CDR2 YNNKEL (reference sequence). V dropped 0 bases and J dropped 2 bases, with 16 bases sitting between them. CDR3 sequence (DNA): TGTGCCAGCAGCCAAGAAGGATGGAGGGGGTTAAACACCGGGGAGCTGTTTTTT. Protein product: CASSQEGWRGLNTGELFF.

This clonotype was counted many times. The chain links TRBV11-2 to TRBJ2-5; 7 bases agree with TRBD2. The CDR3 runs 14 residues. J lost 2 bases, V lost 1 base, and 1 base had no gene match. Germline V gene sequence: CDR1 SGHAT, CDR2 FQNNGV. The CDR3 reads CASSLVGGQETQYF. The DNA of the CDR3 is TGTGCCAGCAGCTTAGTGGGAGGGCAAGAGACCCAGTACTTC.

This clonotype was counted ten times or more. The chain is built from TRBV7-8 and TRBJ2-1; 12 bases match TRBD2. The germline gives CDR1 SGHVS, CDR2 FQNEAQ. The CDR3 spans 17 residues. V lost 4 bases, J lost 3 bases, and 7 bases stayed unmatched. CDR3 bases: TGTGCCAGCAGCTCGGAGACTAGCGGGAGTTTCTACAATGAGCAGTTCTTC. This gives the protein CASSSETSGSFYNEQFF. Drawing the rest from reference TRBV7-8 and TRBJ2-1, the complete variable domain is GAGVSQSPRYKVAKRGQDVALRCDPISGHVSLFWYQQALGQGPEFLTYFQNEAQLDKSGLPSDRFFAERPEGSVSTLKIQRTQQEDSAVYLCASSSETSGSFYNEQFFGPGTRLTVL.

The J gene is TRBJ2-3, the V gene TRBV3-1, with D perhaps matching TRBD2 (5 bases). CDR3 length: 18 amino acids. V was cut by 0 bases and J by 4 bases, with 20 bases left in between. Germline lookup yields CDR1 LGHDT and CDR2 YNNKEL (reference sequence). CDR3 sequence (DNA): TGTGCCAGCAGCCAAGAGGAGGCCCCCCAAACGGCCGCAGATACGCAGTATTTT. Translation: CASSQEEAPQTAADTQYF.

This chain uses TRBV27 with TRBJ2-1; 11 positions agree with TRBD2. The junction had 20 bases not matched to a gene; V was cut back by 4 bases and J by 0 bases. CDR1 MNHEY and CDR2 SMNVEV come from the germline V gene (reference sequence). The CDR3 consists of 22 residues. The CDR3, as DNA: TGTGCCAGCAGTTCTCCCGGGACTAGCGGTCAGTTACACATTAGCTCCTACAATGAGCAGTTCTTC. Protein product: CASSSPGTSGQLHISSYNEQFF.

The V gene is TRBV13, the J gene TRBJ2-7; D tentatively reads TRBD1 or TRBD2 (5 bases each). This CDR3 region has 15 residues. In germline, CDR1 is PRHDT, CDR2 FYEKMQ (reference sequence). Trimming removed 4 bases from V and 7 bases from J, with 20 bases in between. The CDR3 reads CASSSSPGRHGEQYF. CDR3 bases: TGTGCCAGCAGCTCCAGCCCGGGACGCCATGGGGAGCAGTACTTC.

A remark on this clonotype: Since a much larger clone is just one base distant, this may be a read error. This chain connects TRBV28 to TRBJ2-2, with D tentatively TRBD1 or TRBD2 (6 bases each). CDR1 is MDHEN, CDR2 SYDVKM, per germline. This CDR3 spans 13 amino acids. The chain's CDR3 is CVSRGPNTGELFF. CDR3 sequence (DNA): TGTGTCAGCCGGGGGCCGAACACCGGGGAGCTGTTTTTT.

The sample holds a few counts of this clonotype. The rearrangement uses TRBV19 and TRBJ2-6; 8 bases line up with TRBD1. Looked up from germline, CDR1 is LNHDA and CDR2 is SQIVND (reference sequence). The CDR3 sequence is 15 residues long. Unmatched junction bases numbered 6, after V lost 11 bases and J lost 0 bases. The CDR3 loop is CASGQGNSGANVLTF. In nucleotides, the CDR3 is TGTGCCTCCGGACAGGGAAACTCTGGGGCCAACGTCCTGACTTTC.

There are many counts of this clonotype. The rearrangement joins TRBV10-2 to TRBJ2-3, with 9 bases aligning to TRBD1. Per the germline V gene, CDR1 is WSHSY and CDR2 is SAAADI. The CDR3 length is 16 residues. Germline trimming cut 2 bases from V and 4 bases from J; bases unmatched to any gene: 7. The CDR3 spells CASSEVGTGYADTQYF. The CDR3 DNA is TGCGCCAGCAGTGAGGTTGGGACAGGGTATGCAGATACGCAGTATTTT.

In this sample, this clonotype turned up many times. This chain links TRBV10-2 with TRBJ2-5; tentatively, D is TRBD1 (6 bases). V lost 7 bases and J lost 2, with 11 bases in between. Germline V lookup: CDR1 WSHSY, CDR2 SAAADI. The CDR3 length is 13 residues. The CDR3 sequence: CASIGGLQETQYF. CDR3 nucleotides: TGCGCCAGCATAGGGGGTCTACAAGAGACCCAGTACTTC.

At least ten counts were recorded for this clonotype. The V and J genes are TRBV12-3 or TRBV12-4 and TRBJ1-1; 7 bases match TRBD1. CDR3 length equals 18 residues. The V and J ends lost 5 bases and 1 base, in that order; junction bases with no gene match: 16. The CDR3 region is CASSPELKRQGGNTEAFF. The CDR3 DNA follows: TGTGCCAGCAGTCCCGAGCTTAAACGACAGGGTGGGAACACTGAAGCTTTCTTT.

The J gene is TRBJ2-5, the V gene TRBV20-1; D gene unclear. The CDR3 runs 14 residues. Germline V gene data show CDR1 as DFQATT and CDR2 as SNEGSKA (reference sequence). V gave up 1 base and J gave up 3 bases, with 12 bases separating them. CDR3 bases: TGCAGTGCTAGAGGCTGGGCAGCTAAAGAGACCCAGTACTTC. It codes for CSARGWAAKETQYF.

The chain employs TRBV27 and TRBJ2-1, with D unresolved. The V gene lost 1 base and the J gene lost 8 bases, with 9 bases spanning the gap. Germline CDR1 MNHEY, CDR2 SMNVEV (reference sequence). This CDR3 is 13 amino acids long. The CDR3 nucleotides read TGTGCCAGCAGTTTATGGGGTTTCGATGAGCAGTTCTTC. Amino acid sequence: CASSLWGFDEQFF.

This clonotype was detected a few times. The rearrangement uses TRBV29-1 and TRBJ2-7; no definite D call. The CDR3 length is 15 residues. Trimming took off 4 bases at V and 2 bases at J, with 18 bases between the two ends. The germline gives CDR1 SQVTM, CDR2 ANQGSEA. The CDR3, as DNA: TGCAGCGTTGTCGACCGGAAACACCCACCCTACGAGCAGTACTTC. Its protein product is CSVVDRKHPPYEQYF.

This clonotype appeared many times. This CDR3 is CASSWTSGILETQYF. CDR3 coding DNA: TGTGCCAGCAGTTGGACTAGCGGGATTTTAGAGACCCAGTACTTC. The V and J genes are TRBV12-3 or TRBV12-4 and TRBJ2-5; 12 bases agree with TRBD2. There are 15 residues in the CDR3. V shed 4 bases, J shed 4 bases, and the junction held 4 bases outside the gene matches.

Worth noting for this clonotype: At one end, the junction sequence differs from germline, possibly due to a read error. V and J are TRBV12-3 or TRBV12-4 and TRBJ1-2; D perhaps matches TRBD1 (6 bases). This CDR3 has 15 amino acids. CDR3 region: CASSPGGQGSYVYTF. DNA for the CDR3: TGTGCCAGCAGTCCCGGGGGCCAGGGAAGCTATGTCTACACCTTC.

The sample holds a few counts of this clonotype. J is TRBJ2-1 and V is TRBV20-1, with D unclear. V was clipped by 3 bases and J by 6 bases, with 3 bases between them. The CDR3 has 10 residues. Per the germline V gene, CDR1 is DFQATT and CDR2 is SNEGSKA (reference sequence). CDR3: CSASLNEQFF. In nucleotides, the CDR3 is TGCAGTGCTAGTCTCAATGAGCAGTTCTTC.

This clonotype was seen repeatedly, ten times or more. This rearrangement joins TRBV2 to TRBJ2-1; D uncertain. The V and J ends lost 9 bases and 5 bases respectively, with 14 bases between them. CDR3 size: 13 residues. Germline assignment: CDR1 SNHLY and CDR2 FYNNEI. CDR3 bases: TGTGCCAGTAAGACCCGGCAGGACAATGAGCAGTTCTTC. Its protein product is CASKTRQDNEQFF.

V and J are TRBV6-5 and TRBJ2-3; D might be TRBD2 (5 bases). Trimming left V 5 bases short and J 9 bases short, with 15 bases between. Per the germline V gene, CDR1 is MNHEY and CDR2 is SVGAGI. CDR3 length: 13 residues. CDR3 residues: CASSHPLEGTQYF. The CDR3 nucleotides read TGTGCCAGCAGTCACCCCCTAGAGGGAACGCAGTATTTT.